These 22 T cell receptor beta chains were sequenced from one sample in a study of identical twins. TCRdb independently ran MiXCR on the 5' RACE reads; one entry per CDR3 protein. This sample carries hundreds of thousands of distinct CDR3 sequences, around a sixth of them seen once, and the ten largest clones take around 14%. The sample was also linked to a second study, of T cells expressing NK-cell markers.

Material: PBMCs. These receptors all come from a young woman in good health.

The table lists this clonotype with many counts. The chain combines TRBV7-9 with TRBJ1-2; D gene ambiguous. From germline, CDR1 is SEHNR and CDR2 FQNEAQ (reference sequence). V dropped 6 bases and J dropped 9 bases, with 17 bases sitting between them. The CDR3 spans 13 residues. As DNA, the CDR3 is TGTGCCAGCAGTCCTGAACTCGACCGGCGCTACACCTTC. Translation: CASSPELDRRYTF.

This clonotype occurred many times. The genes are TRBV29-1 and TRBJ1-2; weak D call: TRBD1 (6 bases). The CDR3 is made up of 19 amino acids. The V end was cut by 5 bases, the J end by 5 bases, with 33 bases between. Germline V gene sequence: CDR1 SQVTM, CDR2 ANQGSEA. Here the CDR3 reads CSVRMFDRDASRGWYGYTF. In DNA form, the CDR3 reads TGCAGCGTTCGTATGTTCGACAGAGACGCCTCCAGGGGATGGTATGGCTACACCTTC.

This clonotype was seen a few times. V and J are TRBV5-1 and TRBJ1-2; D unresolved. V was trimmed by 2 bases and J by 5 bases, leaving 10 bases between them. Germline V CDR1 and CDR2: SGHRS, YFSETQ. The CDR3 runs to 13 residues. The CDR3 coding sequence is TGCGCCAGCAGCTTATACGAGGAGTATGGCTACACCTTC. Amino acid sequence: CASSLYEEYGYTF.

There are a few counts of this clonotype. The chain combines TRBV27 with TRBJ2-1; 15 bases line up with TRBD2. The CDR3 consists of 19 residues. CDR1 is MNHEY and CDR2 is SMNVEV in the germline V gene (reference sequence). With V trimmed by 2 bases and J by 3 bases, 8 bases remained unmatched. The DNA for the CDR3 is TGTGCCAGCAGTTTAGGGAGGACTAGCGGGAGGGTAGACTACAATGAGCAGTTCTTC. Encoded protein: CASSLGRTSGRVDYNEQFF.

This rearrangement joins TRBV7-8 to TRBJ2-2; TRBD2 matches at 9 bases. Germline CDR1 reads SGHVS; CDR2 reads FQNEAQ. V shed 1 base and J 7 bases; nucleotides not matched to a gene: 4. There are 15 residues in the CDR3. CDR3 in DNA: TGTGCCAGCAGCTTAGAAGCGGGGGGCGTCGGGGAGCTGTTTTTT. Translating gives CASSLEAGGVGELFF.

The chain recombines TRBV12-3 or TRBV12-4 with TRBJ2-7, with D perhaps matching TRBD1 (6 bases). V was shortened by 5 bases and J by 2 bases, with 13 bases between the two germline ends. The CDR3 is made up of 14 amino acids. Written as DNA, the CDR3 is TGTGCCAGCAGTGGACAGACGTGGGCCTACGAGCAGTACTTC. It encodes CASSGQTWAYEQYF.

This clonotype was counted only a few times. This chain uses TRBV10-3 with TRBJ2-7; D gene unclear. V shed 4 bases and J shed 2 bases, with 6 bases lying between them. Germline V gives CDR1 ENHRY, CDR2 SYGVKD. The CDR3 runs to 12 residues. In DNA, the CDR3 is TGTGCCATCAGTGGATTAGCCTACGAGCAGTACTTC. Translation: CAISGLAYEQYF.

This sequence joins TRBV4-1 and TRBJ1-1; the D is unclear. Germline loops: CDR1 MGHRA, CDR2 YSYEKL. The V end was cut by 7 bases, the J end by 10 bases, with 25 bases between. CDR3 size: 15 residues. The CDR3 loop reads CASTRTQGGLNGAFF. Here the CDR3 DNA reads TGCGCCAGCACCAGAACTCAAGGTGGACTAAACGGAGCTTTCTTT.

This clonotype was seen a handful of times. The CDR3, as DNA: TGCGCCAGCAGCTCGGACAGGTTGAACACCGGGGAGCTGTTTTTT. Translated, it gives CASSSDRLNTGELFF. V usage is TRBV5-1 and J usage is TRBJ2-2; TRBD1 agrees at 7 bases. Germline V gene lookup returns CDR1 SGHRS and CDR2 YFSETQ. The CDR3 length is 15 residues. After removal of 3 bases from V and 1 base from J, the junction contained 3 bases not matched to a gene.

A few counts support this clonotype. In DNA, the CDR3 is TGTGCCAGCAGCTTATCAAGCGGGGGGTTCGGGCAAGAGACCCAGTACTTC. The encoded protein is CASSLSSGGFGQETQYF. This rearrangement joins TRBV7-9 to TRBJ2-5, with 9 bases lining up with TRBD2. The J segment lost 2 bases and the V segment lost 2 bases, leaving 9 bases of the junction unmatched. The CDR3 runs to 17 residues. Germline CDR1 and CDR2: SEHNR and FQNEAQ (reference sequence).

This clonotype was counted a few times. The chain recombines TRBV6-5 with TRBJ2-7, with a tentative D call TRBD1 (6 bases). Trimming stripped 2 bases from V and 3 bases from J, with 14 bases between. CDR1 and CDR2 (germline): MNHEY, SVGAGI. There are 15 residues in the CDR3. The CDR3 DNA follows: TGTGCCAGCAGTTACGGACAGACCCGTCTCTACGAGCAGTACTTC. This codes for CASSYGQTRLYEQYF.

There are a few counts of this clonotype. The rearrangement links TRBV6-5 to TRBJ1-2, with 7 nucleotides matching TRBD1. The length of the CDR3 is 14 residues. Germline loops: CDR1 MNHEY, CDR2 SVGAGI. Trimming removed 4 bases from V and 5 bases from J; junction bases left unmatched: 7. CDR3 bases: TGTGCCAGCAGTTCGACAGGGAGAGGATATGGCTACACCTTC. It codes for CASSSTGRGYGYTF.

The chain uses TRBV27 and TRBJ1-6; no clear D gene. V was clipped by 0 bases and J by 7 bases, with 13 bases between them. Germline V lookup: CDR1 MNHEY, CDR2 SMNVEV (reference sequence). This CDR3 spans 16 amino acids. The CDR3 region is CASSLSMAGGNSPLHF. CDR3 nucleotide sequence: TGTGCCAGCAGTTTATCAATGGCGGGAGGGAATTCACCCCTCCACTTT.

The chain joins TRBV25-1 to TRBJ2-7; D possibly corresponds to TRBD2 (5 bases). CDR3 length equals 16 residues. CDR1 and CDR2 (germline): MGHDK, SYGVNS. The V gene lost 0 bases and the J gene lost 1 base, with 13 bases spanning the gap. The CDR3 DNA is TGTGCCAGCAGTGAATATGAGGGCGGTGGATCCTACGAGCAGTACTTC. Residues: CASSEYEGGGSYEQYF.

This clonotype was detected a few times. The J gene is TRBJ1-4, the V gene TRBV20-1; D uncertain. There are 13 residues in the CDR3. Germline V gene sequence: CDR1 DFQATT, CDR2 SNEGSKA (reference sequence). V lost 3 bases and J 7 bases, leaving 12 bases between the germline ends. CDR3 nucleotide sequence: TGCAGTGCTAGGGGTCGTCTTGGTGAAAAACTGTTTTTT. It codes for CSARGRLGEKLFF.

V usage is TRBV20-1 and J usage is TRBJ1-6, with 7 positions matching TRBD1. Germline CDR1 is DFQATT and CDR2 is SNEGSKA (reference sequence). The V segment lost 4 bases and the J segment 6 bases; nucleotides outside the gene matches: 3. The CDR3 covers 13 residues. CDR3 nucleotides: TGCAGTGCTATACAGGGGACTAATTCACCCCTCCACTTT. Translated, it gives CSAIQGTNSPLHF.

The V and J genes are TRBV29-1 and TRBJ1-2; no clear D. This CDR3 is built from 11 residues. Trimming took 2 bases from V and 8 from J, leaving 9 bases between them. The germline V gene has CDR1 SQVTM and CDR2 ANQGSEA. This CDR3 reads CSVELRKGYTF. CDR3 nucleotides: TGCAGCGTTGAATTGAGGAAGGGCTACACCTTC.

The chain carries TRBV29-1 and TRBJ2-1, with 11 bases that match TRBD2. The CDR3 sequence is 14 residues long. Germline assignment: CDR1 SQVTM and CDR2 ANQGSEA. Trimming took 2 bases from V and 6 from J; bases not matched to a gene: 3. The chain's CDR3 is CSVETSGSINEQFF. The CDR3 DNA follows: TGCAGCGTTGAAACTAGCGGGAGTATCAATGAGCAGTTCTTC.

This chain links TRBV9 with TRBJ1-2; tentative D call: TRBD1 (6 bases). The ends were cut back, 4 bases at V and 5 bases at J, with 18 bases in the middle. The germline V gene has CDR1 SGDLS and CDR2 YYNGEE. CDR3 length: 15 residues. Here the CDR3 reads CASSPRPGRGYGYTF. The CDR3, as DNA: TGTGCCAGCAGCCCTAGACCGGGGAGGGGGTATGGCTACACCTTC.

The rearrangement links TRBV3-1 to TRBJ1-1; D remains unclear. The length of the CDR3 is 12 residues. The germline CDR1 and CDR2 sequences are LGHDT and YNNKEL (reference sequence). Deletions cut 0 bases from V and 7 bases from J, with 6 bases between. The CDR3 bases are TGTGCCAGCAGCCAAGAACATTTTGAAGCTTTCTTT. Translating gives CASSQEHFEAFF.

This clonotype occurred a few times. The rearrangement uses TRBV12-3 or TRBV12-4 and TRBJ1-5; D is ambiguous. The CDR3 is 13 residues long. Trimming cost V 5 bases and J 7 bases, with 12 bases left between them. The CDR3 spells CASSHGLGQPQHF. CDR3 DNA: TGTGCCAGCAGTCACGGACTTGGGCAGCCCCAGCATTTT.

This clonotype was picked up a small number of times. The chain employs TRBV5-1 and TRBJ2-5; D is perhaps TRBD1 (5 bases). The V gene lost 4 bases and the J gene lost 4 bases, with 17 bases spanning the gap. In germline, CDR1 is SGHRS, CDR2 YFSETQ. The CDR3 is made up of 15 amino acids. CDR3 protein: CASSQRTGYLETQYF. For the CDR3, the DNA is TGCGCCAGCAGCCAACGAACAGGATACCTAGAGACCCAGTACTTC. The full variable domain, in which reference TRBV5-1 and TRBJ2-5 provide the parts outside the CDR3, is KAGVTQTPRYLIKTRGQQVTLSCSPISGHRSVSWYQQTPGQGLQFLFEYFSETQRNKGNFPGRFSGRQFSNSRSEMNVSTLELGDSALYLCASSQRTGYLETQYFGPGTRLLVL.